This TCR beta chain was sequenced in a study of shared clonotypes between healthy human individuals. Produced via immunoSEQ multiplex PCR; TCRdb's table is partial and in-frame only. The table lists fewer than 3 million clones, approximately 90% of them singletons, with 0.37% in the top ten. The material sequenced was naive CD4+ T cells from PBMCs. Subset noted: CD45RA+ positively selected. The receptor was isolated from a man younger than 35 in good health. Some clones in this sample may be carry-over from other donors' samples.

In DNA, the CDR3 is TGCGCCAGCAGCCAGCTCGGGACTGCAGATACGCAGTATTTT. Protein: CASSQLGTADTQYF. The chain combines TRBV4-1 with TRBJ2-3, with D perhaps TRBD2 (6 bases). CDR1 MGHRA and CDR2 YSYEKL come from the germline V gene. Trimming left V 3 bases short and J 4 bases short, with 11 bases between. This CDR3 has 14 amino acids.